Presented here are 21 T cell receptor beta chains from one specimen sequenced in a study of shared clonotypes between healthy human individuals. Measured with immunoSEQ multiplex PCR; TCRdb has only the in-frame clones, and not every one. The repertoire has about 960,000 clones, around 80% of them found once; the top ten carry about 1.5%. Sequencing input: memory CD4+ T cells sorted from blood. Subset given: CD45RA-negative fraction. The receptors originated from a man aged 18 to 35 in good health.

The rearrangement links TRBV18 to TRBJ2-2; weak D call: TRBD2 (5 bases). The V gene's germline CDR1 is KGHSH and CDR2 LQKENI. The V and J ends lost 3 bases and 3 bases respectively, with 14 bases between them. This CDR3 is 16 amino acids long. CDR3: CASSPLAGGHTGELFF. The CDR3 bases are TGTGCCAGCTCACCTCTAGCTGGCGGTCACACCGGGGAGCTGTTTTTT.

V gene TRBV18 combines with J gene TRBJ1-4; 8 bases line up with TRBD1. Per the germline V gene, CDR1 is KGHSH and CDR2 is LQKENI. This CDR3 contains 14 residues. The V gene end was trimmed by 4 bases and the J gene end by 5 bases; junction bases not matched to a gene: 3. The CDR3 sequence is CASSRTGPNEKLFF. For the CDR3, the DNA is TGTGCCAGCTCACGGACAGGGCCGAATGAAAAACTGTTTTTT. The whole variable domain, remainder taken from reference TRBV18 and TRBJ1-4, is NAGVMQNPRHLVRRRGQEARLRCSPMKGHSHVYWYRQLPEEGLKFMVYLQKENIIDESGMPKERFSAEFPKEGPSILRIQQVVRGDSAAYFCASSRTGPNEKLFFGSGTQLSVL.

J is TRBJ1-1 and V is TRBV2; weak D call: TRBD1 (6 bases). With 3 bases removed from V and 4 bases from J, the gap between germline ends came to 15 bases. This CDR3 comprises 15 residues. CDR1 SNHLY and CDR2 FYNNEI come from the germline V gene. CDR3 residues: CASSDRGAQGTEAFF. In DNA form, the CDR3 reads TGTGCCAGCAGTGACCGGGGGGCGCAGGGCACTGAAGCTTTCTTT.

This chain links TRBV5-1 with TRBJ2-5; perhaps TRBD2 as D (6 bases). Germline-derived CDR1 and CDR2 are SGHRS and YFSETQ. CDR3 size: 16 residues. V lost 1 base to trimming and J lost 4 bases, with 17 bases between them. The CDR3: CASSLNQAGSRETQYF. The CDR3 region has the DNA TGCGCCAGCAGCTTGAACCAGGCGGGATCTCGAGAGACCCAGTACTTC. The full variable domain, completed using reference TRBV5-1 and TRBJ2-5, is KAGVTQTPRYLIKTRGQQVTLSCSPISGHRSVSWYQQTPGQGLQFLFEYFSETQRNKGNFPGRFSGRQFSNSRSEMNVSTLELGDSALYLCASSLNQAGSRETQYFGPGTRLLVL.

There are a few counts of this clone. V usage is TRBV4-2 and J usage is TRBJ1-3; TRBD1 might be the D (6 bases). V lost 1 base and J 2 bases, leaving 6 bases between the germline ends. There are 14 residues in the CDR3. Germline loops: CDR1 LGHNA, CDR2 YNFKEQ. The CDR3 coding sequence is TGTGCCAGCAGCCAAGCAGGGGCTGGAAACACCATATATTTT. Protein: CASSQAGAGNTIYF.

This clone was observed a handful of times. The chain employs TRBV2 and TRBJ1-1, with D tentatively TRBD1 (5 bases). This CDR3 contains 12 residues. The V and J ends lost 2 bases and 6 bases respectively, with 7 bases between them. The germline V gene has CDR1 SNHLY and CDR2 FYNNEI. DNA of the CDR3: TGTGCCAGCAGTGAATGGGGGGCTGAAGCTTTCTTT. Translation gives CASSEWGAEAFF.

This chain connects TRBV2 to TRBJ2-2; 9 nucleotides agree with TRBD2. Trimming took 7 bases from V and 7 from J; bases not matched to a gene: 10. CDR1 and CDR2 (germline): SNHLY, FYNNEI. The CDR3 runs 15 residues. The DNA of the CDR3 is TGTGCCAGCAACTTCGGCGGGGGGGCCGGCGGGGAGCTGTTTTTT. Translated: CASNFGGGAGGELFF.

This clone showed up many times. The chain recombines TRBV30 with TRBJ2-6; no clear D. This CDR3 contains 13 residues. Germline V gene sequence: CDR1 GTSNPN, CDR2 SVGIG (reference sequence). Trimming pared 4 bases from V and 2 bases from J, leaving 6 bases between. As DNA, the CDR3 is TGTGCCTGGATAAAAGCTGGGGCCAACGTCCTGACTTTC. It yields the protein CAWIKAGANVLTF.

This chain links TRBV5-4 with TRBJ2-7, with 9 bases that match TRBD1. In germline, CDR1 is SGHNT, CDR2 YYREEE (reference sequence). The CDR3 spans 15 residues. J lost 7 bases, V lost 3 bases, and 11 bases had no gene match. For the CDR3, the DNA is TGTGCCAGCAGCTCCGACCCGGGACAGGGCCGGGAGCAGTACTTC. This translates into CASSSDPGQGREQYF.

The chain carries TRBV7-2 and TRBJ2-1, with a possible D match to TRBD2 (5 bases). The V end was cut by 0 bases, the J end by 5 bases, with 11 bases between. The CDR3 totals 15 residues. Per germline, CDR1 SGHTA and CDR2 FQGNSA. The CDR3 DNA reads as TGTGCCAGCAGCTTAGCACGGGGTATGAACAATGAGCAGTTCTTC. Protein sequence: CASSLARGMNNEQFF.

The chain has TRBV4-1 and TRBJ2-3, with D possibly being TRBD1 (6 bases). There are 16 residues in the CDR3. Trimming took off 4 bases at V and 0 bases at J, with 14 bases between the two ends. Germline CDR1 and CDR2: MGHRA and YSYEKL. The CDR3 is CASSPKGGHSTDTQYF. The CDR3 DNA follows: TGCGCCAGCAGCCCTAAAGGGGGACACAGCACAGATACGCAGTATTTT.

DNA for the CDR3: TGTGCCATCAGTGAGCGACAGGGAGGCAATCAGCCCCAGCATTTT. The encoded protein is CAISERQGGNQPQHF. V and J are TRBV10-3 and TRBJ1-5, with TRBD1 matching 7 bases. The CDR3 totals 15 residues. Germline CDR1 ENHRY, CDR2 SYGVKD. The V and J ends lost 2 bases and 2 bases, in that order; junction bases with no gene match: 3.

The chain has TRBV11-3 and TRBJ2-5, with D unresolved. CDR1 is SGHNT and CDR2 is YENEEA in the germline V gene. V lost 0 bases and J lost 9, with 11 bases in between. The length of the CDR3 is 13 residues. As DNA, the CDR3 is TGTGCCAGCAGCTTAGACCAAAGTTCGGCCCAGTACTTC. Translation: CASSLDQSSAQYF.

The rearrangement links TRBV4-1 to TRBJ1-3; the D gene is possibly TRBD1 (6 bases). V was cut by 4 bases and J by 1 base, with 17 bases left in between. The CDR3 runs 17 residues. Germline assignment: CDR1 MGHRA and CDR2 YSYEKL. The CDR3 coding sequence is TGCGCCAGCAGCCTCCGGACAGCCTCCTTATCTGGAAACACCATATATTTT. It translates to CASSLRTASLSGNTIYF.

This clone was seen more than once but under ten times. This may be a read error: a much more frequent sequence differs by one nucleotide. Other DNA sequences of this sample code for an identical CDR3. The V gene is TRBV7-6, the J gene TRBJ1-1; the D gene is possibly TRBD1 (5 bases). CDR1 is SGHVS and CDR2 is FNYEAQ in the germline V gene. Trimming pared 2 bases from V and 1 base from J, leaving 5 bases between. The CDR3 is 13 residues long. CDR3 protein: CASSLQGNTEAFF. The CDR3 nucleotides are TGTGCCAGCAGCTTACAGGGGAACACTGAAGCTTTCTTT. The variable domain in full, with the rest retrieved from reference TRBV7-6 and TRBJ1-1, is GAGVSQSPRYKVTKRGQDVALRCDPISGHVSLYWYRQALGQGPEFLTYFNYEAQQDKSGLPNDRFSAERPEGSISTLTIQRTEQRDSAMYRCASSLQGNTEAFFGQGTRLTVV.

CDR3 amino acids: CASSLVRGPNYEQYF. The CDR3 DNA follows: TGCGCCAGCAGCTTGGTAAGGGGGCCTAACTACGAGCAGTACTTC. The genes are TRBV5-1 and TRBJ2-7, with 7 bases matching TRBD1. Per the germline V gene, CDR1 is SGHRS and CDR2 is YFSETQ. Trimming took 0 bases from V and 3 from J; bases not matched to a gene: 6. There are 15 residues in the CDR3.

The V call is TRBV2, the J call TRBJ2-5; D is uncertain. Between the trimmed V and J ends, which lost 3 bases and 5 bases, there was a span of 4 bases. CDR3 length: 11 amino acids. The germline V gene has CDR1 SNHLY and CDR2 FYNNEI. CDR3 sequence reads: CASSEIETQYF. The CDR3 nucleotides are TGTGCCAGCAGTGAGATCGAGACCCAGTACTTC. Looking up the rest from reference TRBV2 and TRBJ2-5 gives the full variable domain: EPEVTQTPSHQVTQMGQEVILRCVPISNHLYFYWYRQILGQKVEFLVSFYNNEISEKSEIFDDQFSVERPDGSNFTLKIRSTKLEDSAMYFCASSEIETQYFGPGTRLLVL.

CDR3 sequence (DNA): TGTGCCAGCAGCGTAGGTCCGTCGAGCTCCTACAATGAGCAGTTCTTC. Translated: CASSVGPSSSYNEQFF. The chain combines TRBV9 with TRBJ2-1; D remains ambiguous. Trimming left V 0 bases short and J 0 bases short, with 10 bases between. Germline CDR1 and CDR2: SGDLS and YYNGEE. The length of the CDR3 is 16 residues.

This clone was found once. The gene calls are TRBV6-1 and TRBJ2-7; TRBD1 aligns across 7 bases. The CDR3 spans 12 residues. The V gene's germline CDR1 is MNHNS and CDR2 SASEGT. Unmatched junction bases numbered 5, after V lost 6 bases and J lost 6 bases. The CDR3 region has the DNA TGTGCCAGCAGGGACAGGTTGGGCGAGCAGTACTTC. Its translation: CASRDRLGEQYF.

This chain connects TRBV7-9 to TRBJ1-6, with 8 bases fitting TRBD1. J lost 9 bases, V lost 2 bases, and 0 bases had no gene match. Germline V gene sequence: CDR1 SEHNR, CDR2 FQNEAQ (reference sequence). The CDR3 length is 13 residues. This chain's CDR3 is CASSLQGASPLHF. CDR3 coding DNA: TGTGCCAGCAGCTTACAGGGGGCTTCACCCCTCCACTTT.

This clone has just one count. The chain combines TRBV2 with TRBJ1-5, with D perhaps matching TRBD1 (6 bases). Germline loops: CDR1 SNHLY, CDR2 FYNNEI. V was trimmed by 7 bases and J by 5 bases, leaving 12 bases between them. There are 13 residues in the CDR3. The CDR3 loop is CASKDSMHQPQHF. The CDR3 nucleotides read TGTGCCAGCAAGGACAGCATGCATCAGCCCCAGCATTTT. Full variable domain (outside the CDR3, taken from reference TRBV2 and TRBJ1-5): EPEVTQTPSHQVTQMGQEVILRCVPISNHLYFYWYRQILGQKVEFLVSFYNNEISEKSEIFDDQFSVERPDGSNFTLKIRSTKLEDSAMYFCASKDSMHQPQHFGDGTRLSIL.